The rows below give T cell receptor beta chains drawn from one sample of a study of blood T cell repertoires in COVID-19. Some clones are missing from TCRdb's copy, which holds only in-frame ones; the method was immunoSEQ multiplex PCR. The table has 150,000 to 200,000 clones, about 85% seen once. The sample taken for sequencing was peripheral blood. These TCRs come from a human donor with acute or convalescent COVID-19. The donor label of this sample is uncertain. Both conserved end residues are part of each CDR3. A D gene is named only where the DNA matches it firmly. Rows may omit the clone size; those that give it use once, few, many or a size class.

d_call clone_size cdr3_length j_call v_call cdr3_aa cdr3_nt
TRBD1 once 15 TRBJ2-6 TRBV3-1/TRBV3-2 CASSVQGNGANVLTF TGTGCCAGCAGCGTACAGGGGAATGGGGCCAACGTCCTGACTTTC
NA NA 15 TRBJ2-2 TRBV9 CASSAPGANTGELFF TGTGCCAGCAGCGCTCCAGGGGCAAACACCGGGGAGCTGTTTTTT
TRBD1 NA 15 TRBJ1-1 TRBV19 CASSSWDRIGTEAFF TGTGCCAGTAGTTCGTGGGACAGGATTGGAACTGAAGCTTTCTTT
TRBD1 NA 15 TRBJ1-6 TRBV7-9 CASSPGTGGNSPLHF TGTGCCAGCAGCCCCGGGACAGGGGGTAATTCACCCCTCCACTTT
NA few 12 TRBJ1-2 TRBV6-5 CASRRANYGYTF TGTGCCAGCAGGAGAGCTAACTATGGCTACACCTTC
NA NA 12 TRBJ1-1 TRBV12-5 CASGSGSGDAFF TGTGCTAGTGGTTCCGGCTCGGGAGACGCTTTCTTT
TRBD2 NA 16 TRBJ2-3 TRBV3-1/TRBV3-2 CASSQPAGGSGDTQYF TGTGCCAGCAGCCAACCAGCGGGGGGATCAGGGGATACGCAGTATTTT
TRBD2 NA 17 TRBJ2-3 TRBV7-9 CASSLTSGGPKTDTQYF TGTGCCAGCAGCTTGACTAGCGGGGGGCCGAAGACAGATACGCAGTATTTT
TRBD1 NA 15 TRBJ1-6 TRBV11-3 CASSLDGTGNSPLHF TGTGCCAGCAGCTTAGACGGGACAGGGAATTCACCCCTCCACTTT
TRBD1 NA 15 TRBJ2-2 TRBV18 CASSRTGPNTGELFF TGTGCCAGCTCACGGACAGGGCCCAACACCGGGGAGCTGTTTTTT
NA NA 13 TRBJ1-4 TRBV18 CASSPAQAEKLFF TGTGCCAGCTCACCGGCACAGGCGGAGAAACTGTTTTTT
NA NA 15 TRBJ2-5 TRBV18 CASSPSEAYQETQYF TGTGCCAGCTCACCGTCCGAGGCTTACCAAGAGACCCAGTACTTC
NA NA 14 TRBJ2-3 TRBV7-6 CASSLDFSADTQYF TGTGCCAGCAGCTTAGATTTTAGTGCAGATACGCAGTATTTT
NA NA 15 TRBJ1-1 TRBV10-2 CASSSPRGLNTEAFF TGCGCCAGCAGTTCCCCCAGGGGATTGAACACTGAAGCTTTCTTT
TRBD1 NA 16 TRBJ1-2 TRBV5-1 CASSSRTRTGGYGYTF TGCGCCAGCAGCTCCCGCACCCGGACAGGGGGCTATGGCTACACCTTC
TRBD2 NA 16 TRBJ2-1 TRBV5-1 CASSAGTSGTLNEQFF TGCGCCAGCAGCGCAGGTACTAGCGGAACTCTCAATGAGCAGTTCTTC
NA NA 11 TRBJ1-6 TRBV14 CAISTVSPLHF TGTGCCATTTCGACAGTTTCACCCCTCCACTTT
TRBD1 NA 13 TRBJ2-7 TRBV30 CAWSARGGQEQYF TGTGCCTGGAGTGCCCGAGGGGGCCAGGAGCAGTACTTC
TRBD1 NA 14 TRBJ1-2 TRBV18 CASSPGQGNYGYTF TGTGCCAGCTCACCAGGACAGGGGAACTATGGCTACACCTTC
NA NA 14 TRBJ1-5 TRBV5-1 CASSPTGINQPQHF TGCGCCAGCAGCCCGACGGGGATAAATCAGCCCCAGCATTTT
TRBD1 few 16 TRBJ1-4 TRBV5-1 CASSTGTGGSSEKLFF TGCGCCAGCAGCACCGGGACAGGGGGGTCTTCCGAAAAACTGTTTTTT
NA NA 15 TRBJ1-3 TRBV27 CASSPYRDSGNTIYF TGTGCCAGCAGCCCCTATCGGGACTCTGGAAACACCATATATTTT
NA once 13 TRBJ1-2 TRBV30 CAWSGGLIGGYTF TGTGCCTGGAGTGGAGGATTGATAGGAGGCTACACCTTC
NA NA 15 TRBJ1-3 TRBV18 CASSPGGGDGNTIYF TGTGCCAGCTCACCAGGCGGGGGCGATGGAAACACCATATATTTT
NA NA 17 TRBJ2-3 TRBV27 CASSYPALASSTDTQYF TGTGCCAGCAGTTACCCCGCGTTAGCCTCTAGCACAGATACGCAGTATTTT
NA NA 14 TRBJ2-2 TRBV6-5 CASKVGGFTGELFF TGTGCCAGCAAAGTAGGGGGTTTCACCGGGGAGCTGTTTTTT
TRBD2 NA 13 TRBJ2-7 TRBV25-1 CASAGGGFGEQYF TGTGCCAGCGCGGGGGGGGGCTTTGGCGAGCAGTACTTC
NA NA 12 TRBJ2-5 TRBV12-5 CASGLGRKTQYF TGTGCTAGTGGTTTAGGGAGGAAGACCCAGTACTTC
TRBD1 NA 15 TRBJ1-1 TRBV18 CASSPRQGRGNEAFF TGTGCCAGCTCACCGCGACAGGGGAGAGGGAATGAAGCTTTCTTT
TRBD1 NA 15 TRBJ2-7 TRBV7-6 CASSQRTGSSYEQYF TGTGCCAGCAGCCAGCGGACAGGATCCTCCTACGAGCAGTACTTC
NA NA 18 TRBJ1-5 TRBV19 CASSILPSAGGANQPQHF TGTGCCAGTAGTATATTGCCTAGCGCTGGGGGTGCCAATCAGCCCCAGCATTTT
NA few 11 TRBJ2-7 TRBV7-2 CASSTNYEQYF TGTGCCAGCAGCACTAACTACGAGCAGTACTTC
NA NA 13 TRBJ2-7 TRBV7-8 CASSLAGGYEQYF TGTGCCAGCAGCTTAGCCGGAGGCTACGAGCAGTACTTC
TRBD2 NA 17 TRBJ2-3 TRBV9 CASSVDGAGGVLDTQYF TGTGCCAGCAGCGTAGACGGAGCGGGGGGCGTTCTGGATACGCAGTATTTT
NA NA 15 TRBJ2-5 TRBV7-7 CASSLGVGAPETQYF TGTGCCAGCAGCTTAGGGGTGGGGGCACCAGAGACCCAGTACTTC
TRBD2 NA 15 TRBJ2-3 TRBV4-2 CASRPAGGEADTQYF TGTGCCAGCAGGCCCGCGGGGGGCGAGGCAGATACGCAGTATTTT
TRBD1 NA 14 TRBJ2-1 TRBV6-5 CASNGQGADNEQFF TGTGCCAGCAACGGACAGGGGGCTGATAATGAGCAGTTCTTC
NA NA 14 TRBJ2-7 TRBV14 CASSQSHYSYEQYF TGTGCCAGCAGCCAAAGCCACTACTCCTACGAGCAGTACTTC
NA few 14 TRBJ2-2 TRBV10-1 CASSEQANTGELFF TGCGCCAGCAGTGAGCAGGCGAACACCGGGGAGCTGTTTTTT
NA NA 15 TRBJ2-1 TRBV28 CASSLGRVSYNEQFF TGTGCCAGCAGTTTGGGCAGGGTGTCCTACAATGAGCAGTTCTTC
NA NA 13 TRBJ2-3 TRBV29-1 CSVVGAGTDTQYF TGCAGCGTTGTGGGGGCTGGCACAGATACGCAGTATTTT
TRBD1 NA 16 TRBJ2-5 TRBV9 CASSVDEGQGRETQYF TGTGCCAGCAGCGTAGATGAAGGACAGGGCCGGGAGACCCAGTACTTC
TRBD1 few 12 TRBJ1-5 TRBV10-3 CASKGDRDAQHF TGTGCCAGCAAAGGGGACAGAGACGCCCAGCATTTT
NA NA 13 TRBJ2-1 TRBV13 CASRLSGEGEQFF TGTGCCAGCAGACTTAGTGGCGAGGGTGAGCAGTTCTTC
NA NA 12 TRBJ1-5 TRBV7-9 CASSYGSQPQHF TGTGCCAGCAGCTACGGTAGTCAGCCCCAGCATTTT
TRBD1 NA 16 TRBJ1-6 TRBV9 CASSAQGASGYSPLHF TGTGCCAGCAGCGCACAGGGGGCTTCTGGGTATTCACCCCTCCACTTT
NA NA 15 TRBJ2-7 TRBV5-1 CASSRGTAESYEQYF TGCGCCAGCAGCCGGGGGACTGCCGAATCCTACGAGCAGTACTTC
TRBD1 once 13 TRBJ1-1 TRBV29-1 CSVHHSSTGEAFF TGCAGCGTCCACCACTCATCGACAGGGGAGGCTTTCTTT
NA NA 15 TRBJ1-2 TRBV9 CASSVDSNGGYGYTF TGTGCCAGCAGCGTTGATAGCAATGGTGGCTATGGCTACACCTTC
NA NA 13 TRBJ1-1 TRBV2 CATTGEVDTEAFF TGTGCCACCACAGGCGAAGTTGACACTGAAGCTTTCTTT
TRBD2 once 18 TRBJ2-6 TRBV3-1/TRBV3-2 CASSPRGGGISGANVLTF TGTGCCAGCAGCCCTCGCGGGGGGGGTATCTCTGGGGCCAACGTCCTGACTTTC